What follows is one TCR beta chain and its context. Data came from immunoSEQ multiplex PCR; TCRdb stores just in-frame clones and leaves some out. Here the sample spans approximately 100,000 clones, roughly 90% being singletons. The germline V gene has CDR1 LNHNV and CDR2 YYDKDF (reference sequence). The CDR3 covers 15 residues. Trimming removed 8 bases from V and 5 bases from J; junction bases left unmatched: 12. The sample comes from a study of control samples from healthy donors and cancer patients. The TCR comes from a man in his 60s with lung cancer. Material: PBMCs. The chain combines TRBV15 with TRBJ2-5; TRBD2 matches at 9 bases. CDR3 nucleotide sequence: TGTGCCACCGGCTTAAGCGGGGGGCCCTGGGAGACCCAGTACTTC. The encoded protein is CATGLSGGPWETQYF. Based on the CDR3 plus reference TRBV15 and TRBJ2-5, the full variable domain is DAMVIQNPRYQVTQFGKPVTLSCSQTLNHNVMYWYQQKSSQAPKLLFHYYDKDFNNEADTPDNFQSRRPNTSFCFLDIRSPGLGDTAMYLCATGLSGGPWETQYFGPGTRLLVL.